This T cell receptor (beta chain) was observed in a study of shared clonotypes between healthy human individuals. The method was immunoSEQ multiplex PCR; TCRdb's version includes in-frame clones alone and lacks a portion of them. The sample lists 2 million or so clones; 85% to 95% were seen once. Germline lookup yields CDR1 SEHNR and CDR2 FQNEAQ (reference sequence). The V end was cut by 4 bases, the J end by 3 bases, with 10 bases between. The CDR3 contains 14 residues. Positive CCR7 selection of CD45RO-negative cells yielded the naive CD8 cells, and terminally differentiated effector memory CD45RA+ cells were excluded.

Source material: naive CD8+ T cells sorted from blood. The receptor was derived from a man younger than 35 in good health. The chain links TRBV7-9 to TRBJ2-1, with D perhaps matching TRBD1 (5 bases). The CDR3 DNA sequence: TGTGCCAGCAGCTCGGACACCTTCTACAATGAGCAGTTCTTC. Translated, it gives CASSSDTFYNEQFF.